Following are 6 T cell receptor beta chains from one sample sequenced in a study of blood T cell repertoires in COVID-19. The method was immunoSEQ multiplex PCR; TCRdb's version includes in-frame clones alone and lacks a portion of them. This sample yields approximately 75,000 clones, of which more than 70% are seen a single time; approximately 5.5% belongs to the top ten. The specimen was peripheral blood. The receptor source for this set is a man older than 75 with acute or convalescent COVID-19.

The chain recombines TRBV6-2 or TRBV6-3 with TRBJ2-7; D is possibly TRBD2 (5 bases). The V and J ends lost 0 bases and 3 bases respectively, with 21 bases between them. The CDR3 runs 18 residues. Germline V gives CDR1 MNHEY, CDR2 SVGEGT. The DNA of the CDR3 is TGTGCCAGCAGTTACTCTAGGTATTTGAGGACTGACAACTACGAGCAGTACTTC. It is translated as CASSYSRYLRTDNYEQYF.

This sequence joins TRBV2 and TRBJ2-2; 7 nucleotides match TRBD1. Germline assignment: CDR1 SNHLY and CDR2 FYNNEI. With V trimmed by 7 bases and J by 7 bases, 9 bases remained unmatched. This CDR3 has 14 amino acids. Written as DNA, the CDR3 is TGTGCCAGCAAAACAGGGGCGGCCGGCGGGGAGCTGTTTTTT. Protein product: CASKTGAAGGELFF.

This sequence joins TRBV11-2 and TRBJ2-5; TRBD1 might be the D (6 bases). CDR3 length: 20 residues. V was clipped by 0 bases and J by 7 bases, with 30 bases between them. In germline, CDR1 is SGHAT, CDR2 FQNNGV. CDR3 sequence reads: CASSLDGASWTVTRRGTQYF. The CDR3 DNA is TGTGCCAGCAGCTTAGATGGGGCGTCTTGGACAGTTACAAGACGCGGGACCCAGTACTTC.

Concerning this clone itself: An end of the junction differs from the germline gene, which may be a read error. This chain links TRBV19 with TRBJ1-1; D gene uncertain. The germline CDR1 and CDR2 sequences are LNHDA and SQIVND (reference sequence). CDR3 length equals 15 residues. The CDR3 DNA follows: TGTGCCGGTAGTATAACAGCTCATGGGAGCACTGAAGCTTTCTTT. Translation gives CAGSITAHGSTEAFF.

The chain links TRBV19 to TRBJ2-7; 7 bases line up with TRBD1. This CDR3 contains 15 residues. With 1 base clipped from V and 2 bases from J, the junction kept 5 bases outside the gene matches. The germline V gene encodes CDR1 LNHDA and CDR2 SQIVND (reference sequence). The CDR3 bases are TGTGCCAGTAGTATAGTTGGGACAGATACCTACGAGCAGTACTTC. It codes for CASSIVGTDTYEQYF.

The gene calls are TRBV4-3 and TRBJ2-2, with TRBD2 matching 8 bases. J lost 4 bases, V lost 6 bases, and 10 bases had no gene match. This CDR3 comprises 16 residues. The germline CDR1 and CDR2 sequences are LGHNA and YSLEER. The CDR3: CASRTSEGSGTGELFF. The DNA of the CDR3 is TGCGCCAGCAGGACTAGCGAAGGGTCGGGCACCGGGGAGCTGTTTTTT.